The rows below give T cell receptor beta chains drawn from one sample of a study of T cell responses to AZD1222 COVID-19 vaccine. This table comes from immunoSEQ multiplex PCR, and its TCRdb copy is limited to in-frame clones, with some not included. This sample yields under 80,000 clones, of which approximately 88% are seen a single time; around 20% belongs to the top ten. The sample here was peripheral blood, taken on day 0 of AZD1222 vaccination. Receptors originate from an adult in good health. CDR3s include the opening cysteine and the closing phenylalanine or tryptophan. The D gene is left open where the match is weak. Expanded clones get a size class; other rows say once, few or many, or leave the size out.

abundance	v_gene	d_gene	j_gene	CDR3aa	CDR3nt
NA	TRBV11-2	NA	TRBJ2-2	CASSLGTIGELFF	TGTGCCAGCAGCTTAGGGACAATCGGGGAGCTGTTTTTT
NA	TRBV7-8	TRBD1	TRBJ2-7	CASSKGQGIQYEQYF	TGTGCCAGCAGCAAAGGACAGGGGATCCAATACGAGCAGTACTTC
NA	TRBV25-1	NA	TRBJ1-5	CASSENSNQPQHF	TGTGCCAGCAGTGAAAATAGCAATCAGCCCCAGCATTTT
NA	TRBV27	NA	TRBJ1-2	CASSSTSVPPNYGYTF	TGTGCCAGCAGTTCCACCAGCGTACCTCCTAACTATGGCTACACCTTC
NA	TRBV9	NA	TRBJ2-1	CASSVGRDNEQFF	TGTGCCAGCAGCGTAGGGCGGGACAATGAGCAGTTCTTC
NA	TRBV5-5	NA	TRBJ2-7	CASSSWLNYEQYF	TGTGCCAGCAGCTCCTGGCTGAACTACGAGCAGTACTTC
NA	TRBV28	NA	TRBJ2-7	CASGAYEQYF	TGTGCCAGCGGTGCCTACGAGCAGTACTTC
NA	TRBV9	NA	TRBJ1-5	CASSVAPADQPQHF	TGTGCCAGCAGCGTAGCCCCCGCTGATCAGCCCCAGCATTTT
NA	TRBV7-2	NA	TRBJ1-5	CASSPGLEQPQHF	TGTGCCAGCAGCCCCGGTTTAGAACAGCCCCAGCATTTT
NA	TRBV4-1	NA	TRBJ1-4	CASSQGRANEKLFF	TGCGCCAGCAGCCAAGGGCGGGCTAATGAAAAACTGTTTTTT
NA	TRBV2	NA	TRBJ1-2	CASLGGSYGYTF	TGTGCCAGCCTGGGGGGCAGCTATGGCTACACCTTC
NA	TRBV5-1	NA	TRBJ2-2	CASSYLGSDTGELFF	TGCGCCAGCAGCTACCTAGGATCCGACACCGGGGAGCTGTTTTTT
NA	TRBV9	TRBD1	TRBJ2-2	CASSSQGVGTGGTGELFF	TGTGCCAGCAGCTCACAAGGGGTCGGGACAGGGGGCACCGGGGAGCTGTTTTTT
NA	TRBV3-1/TRBV3-2	TRBD1	TRBJ2-7	CASSALTGWVKYF	TGTGCCAGCAGCGCCCTGACAGGGTGGGTCAAGTACTTC
NA	TRBV6-1	NA	TRBJ2-1	CASSESYLGEQFF	TGTGCCAGCAGTGAGAGTTACCTGGGCGAGCAGTTCTTC
NA	TRBV7-3	NA	TRBJ2-1	CASSLSQGPHNEQFF	TGTGCCAGCAGCTTATCCCAGGGGCCCCACAATGAGCAGTTCTTC
NA	TRBV5-6	TRBD2	TRBJ2-1	CASSSVAGGGVDEQFF	TGTGCCAGCAGCTCCGTAGCGGGAGGCGGGGTGGATGAGCAGTTCTTC
NA	TRBV9	NA	TRBJ1-1	CASSVAPRQTEAFF	TGTGCCAGCAGCGTAGCTCCGAGACAGACTGAAGCTTTCTTT
NA	TRBV4-2	TRBD1	TRBJ2-7	CASSLRDRVYEQYF	TGTGCCAGCAGCCTCCGGGACAGGGTCTACGAGCAGTACTTC
NA	TRBV19	NA	TRBJ2-5	CASSIYVGASQETQYF	TGTGCCAGTAGTATTTACGTTGGGGCATCACAAGAGACCCAGTACTTC
NA	TRBV7-3	NA	TRBJ1-2	CASSWTGAYGYTF	TGTGCCAGCAGCTGGACTGGGGCCTATGGCTACACCTTC
NA	TRBV29-1	NA	TRBJ1-4	CSVTGRGGEKLFF	TGCAGCGTTACAGGGAGGGGAGGTGAAAAACTGTTTTTT
NA	TRBV12-3/TRBV12-4	NA	TRBJ1-1	CASSSGLEAFF	TGTGCCAGCAGTTCTGGACTAGAAGCTTTCTTT
NA	TRBV15	NA	TRBJ2-4	CATSREYQYQNIQYF	TGTGCCACCAGCAGAGAGTACCAGTACCAAAACATTCAGTACTTC
NA	TRBV6-2/TRBV6-3	NA	TRBJ1-1	CASTPWRTQNTEAFF	TGTGCCAGCACCCCTTGGAGAACTCAGAACACTGAAGCTTTCTTT
NA	TRBV15	NA	TRBJ2-5	CATSRGGKETQYF	TGTGCCACCAGCAGAGGTGGTAAAGAGACCCAGTACTTC
NA	TRBV18	NA	TRBJ2-3	CASSPIDTGTDTQYF	TGTGCCAGCTCCCCGATAGACACCGGCACAGATACGCAGTATTTT
NA	TRBV29-1	TRBD2	TRBJ2-7	CSVRLAAYEQYF	TGCAGCGTACGACTAGCGGCCTACGAGCAGTACTTC
NA	TRBV7-9	TRBD2	TRBJ2-7	CASSRPSGIIGYEQYF	TGTGCCAGCAGCCGCCCCAGCGGGATCATCGGCTACGAGCAGTACTTC
NA	TRBV7-2	TRBD2	TRBJ2-7	CASSLDLAGRSYEQYF	TGTGCCAGCAGCTTAGATCTAGCGGGGCGTTCCTACGAGCAGTACTTC
NA	TRBV7-9	TRBD1	TRBJ1-2	CASSSDRQGQYGYTF	TGTGCCAGCAGCTCGGACAGGCAAGGGCAGTATGGCTACACCTTC
once	TRBV3-1/TRBV3-2	NA	TRBJ2-7	CASSQAFGAYEQYF	TGTGCCAGCAGCCAAGCGTTTGGGGCCTACGAGCAGTACTTC
NA	TRBV25-1	NA	TRBJ1-1	CASSESRGRNTEAFF	TGTGCCAGCAGTGAATCAAGGGGCAGGAACACTGAAGCTTTCTTT
NA	TRBV2	NA	TRBJ1-5	CASSEQANSNQPQHF	TGTGCCAGCAGTGAACAAGCCAATAGCAATCAGCCCCAGCATTTT
NA	TRBV18	NA	TRBJ2-2	CASSRSNSGNTGELFF	TGTGCCAGCTCACGTTCCAATAGCGGGAACACCGGGGAGCTGTTTTTT
NA	TRBV3-1/TRBV3-2	NA	TRBJ2-7	CASSHPGTYEQYF	TGTGCCAGCAGCCACCCCGGGACCTACGAGCAGTACTTC
NA	TRBV28	TRBD2	TRBJ2-7	CASSLPKAGDHYEQYF	TGTGCCAGCAGCCTCCCTAAAGCGGGAGATCACTACGAGCAGTACTTC
NA	TRBV4-2	NA	TRBJ1-3	CASSQDLEFSGNTIYF	TGTGCCAGCAGCCAAGATCTCGAATTCTCTGGAAACACCATATATTTT
NA	TRBV5-8	NA	TRBJ1-6	CASSSRQLKPLHF	TGTGCCAGCAGCTCAAGACAGTTAAAACCCCTCCACTTT
NA	TRBV9	NA	TRBJ1-1	CASSPRVGDAFF	TGTGCCAGCAGCCCACGTGTTGGGGATGCTTTCTTT
NA	TRBV6-4	NA	TRBJ2-3	CASSDSVAGTDTQYF	TGTGCCAGCAGTGACTCGGTGGCGGGCACAGATACGCAGTATTTT
NA	TRBV6-6	TRBD2	TRBJ2-5	CASSLIAGVDETQYF	TGTGCCAGCAGTTTGATAGCGGGGGTTGATGAGACCCAGTACTTC
NA	TRBV6-1	TRBD2	TRBJ2-2	CASSEVAGGTGELFF	TGTGCCAGCAGTGAAGTAGCGGGAGGTACCGGGGAGCTGTTTTTT
NA	TRBV13	NA	TRBJ2-1	CASTPVGSYNEQFF	TGTGCCAGCACACCGGTAGGCTCCTACAATGAGCAGTTCTTC
NA	TRBV27	NA	TRBJ2-7	CASSPAPTGYEQYF	TGTGCCAGCAGTCCAGCTCCGACCGGCTACGAGCAGTACTTC
NA	TRBV28	NA	TRBJ1-4	CASSALGDGKEKLFF	TGTGCCAGCAGTGCTCTGGGGGATGGGAAAGAAAAACTGTTTTTT
once	TRBV6-1	TRBD2	TRBJ2-4	CASSEGLAGAKNIQYF	TGTGCCAGCAGTGAAGGTCTAGCGGGAGCCAAAAACATTCAGTACTTC
NA	TRBV9	TRBD1	TRBJ1-1	CASSVVGQGALNTEAFF	TGTGCCAGCAGCGTAGTGGGACAGGGGGCTCTGAACACTGAAGCTTTCTTT
NA	TRBV6-5	NA	TRBJ1-1	CASSLITGNTEAFF	TGTGCCAGCAGCCTTATTACGGGGAACACTGAAGCTTTCTTT
NA	TRBV11-2	TRBD1	TRBJ2-7	CASSLRGTGVLMNEQYF	TGTGCCAGCAGCCTACGGGGAACAGGGGTGTTGATGAACGAGCAGTACTTC